The clone carrying this TCR beta chain was observed at least ten times. Its antigen remains unidentified. The entry originates in a study of response to subunit inactivated influenza vaccine. Study-level results: The authors suggested that few new T cells are recruited per seasonal influenza vaccination.

Germline loops: CDR1 MNHEY, CDR2 SVGEGT. The CDR3 runs 16 residues. The ends were cut back, 1 base at V and 7 bases at J, with 17 bases in the middle. TCRdb redid the calling of the RT-PCR reads with MiXCR, one entry per CDR3 protein. This table has 600,000 to 700,000 distinct CDR3 sequences, 12% to 15% appearing once. The genes are TRBV6-2 or TRBV6-3 and TRBJ2-1; D may be TRBD1 or TRBD2 (7 bases each). This TCR was recovered from a man aged 50-60 years who received an inactivated influenza vaccine. Sample: PBMCs from blood, taken roughly 2 weeks before vaccination. This CDR3 is CASSYWGGTGENEQFF. The DNA of the CDR3 is TGTGCCAGCAGTTACTGGGGGGGAACAGGGGAGAATGAGCAGTTCTTC.